The clone carrying this TCR beta chain was observed at least ten times. Its antigen remains unidentified. This sample was included in a study of T cells in Graves' hyperthyroidism and ophthalmopathy. Looking at the study overall: Staff took peripheral blood when the initial diagnosis was made, before any treatment began. Whole-study findings and limits: Most thyroid clonotypes that were expanded above 0.001 also turned up in blood.

V lost 5 bases to trimming and J lost 3 bases; unmatched junction nucleotides: 12. There are 16 residues in the CDR3. Germline V lookup: CDR1 MNHNS, CDR2 SASEGT. The authors took PBMCs from 8.5 to 10 ml fresh peripheral blood. RNA transcripts served as the template for amplifying TCR beta CDR3 regions. First-round RT-PCR of the TCR CDR3 relied on the HTBI primer set. TCRdb re-called the multiplex PCR reads through MiXCR, storing one row per CDR3 protein. The sample lists about 200,000 distinct CDR3 sequences; about a sixth were seen once. Sequenced sample: blood. The V call is TRBV6-1, the J call TRBJ2-7; TRBD2 agrees at 8 bases. This TCR was sampled from a woman between 45 and 65 years old with Graves' hyperthyroidism. In DNA, the CDR3 is TGTGCCAGCAGTTACCTACCGGGAGGGGGGGTCTACGAGCAGTACTTC. As protein: CASSYLPGGGVYEQYF.